One sample yielded the 14 T cell receptor beta chains listed below, sequenced in a study of identifying expanded T cells in peripheral blood. This table comes from immunoSEQ multiplex PCR, and its TCRdb copy is limited to in-frame clones, with some not included. The sample lists about 90,000 clones, approximately 91% seen once, with 5.5% to 7% in the top ten. What was sequenced was blood. The receptors here all came from a person aged 18 to 75 in good health.

CDR3 coding DNA: TGTGCCAGCAGCCAGAACCAGGGCTGGACAGATACGCAGTATTTT. Amino acid sequence: CASSQNQGWTDTQYF. The gene calls are TRBV14 and TRBJ2-3; D is perhaps TRBD1 (5 bases). The ends were cut back, 3 bases at V and 3 bases at J, with 13 bases in the middle. The V gene's germline CDR1 is SGHDN and CDR2 FVKESK. The CDR3 covers 15 residues. Full variable domain (missing parts from reference TRBV14 and TRBJ2-3): EAGVTQFPSHSVIEKGQTVTLRCDPISGHDNLYWYRRVMGKEIKFLLHFVKESKQDESGMPNNRFLAERTGGTYSTLKVQPAELEDSGVYFCASSQNQGWTDTQYFGPGTRLTVL.

J is TRBJ2-7 and V is TRBV9, with D perhaps TRBD1 or TRBD2 (5 bases each). V gave up 1 base and J gave up 0 bases, with 8 bases separating them. Germline loops: CDR1 SGDLS, CDR2 YYNGEE. This CDR3 has 14 amino acids. CDR3 coding DNA: TGTGCCAGCAGCGTACAGGGAGACTCCTACGAGCAGTACTTC. This gives the protein CASSVQGDSYEQYF.

This chain joins TRBV6-5 and TRBJ1-5; 7 bases align to TRBD1. V lost 6 bases to trimming and J lost 6 bases; unmatched junction nucleotides: 8. Germline CDR1 and CDR2: MNHEY and SVGAGI. This CDR3 spans 14 amino acids. Written as DNA, the CDR3 is TGTGCCAGCAGCCTAGACAGGGAAGGTCAGCCCCAGCATTTT. Its translation: CASSLDREGQPQHF.

This CDR3 reads CASRLRGGNTEAFF. The CDR3 nucleotides are TGTGCCAGCAGGCTCAGGGGCGGAAACACTGAAGCTTTCTTT. The chain recombines TRBV13 with TRBJ1-1; D perhaps matches TRBD1 (6 bases). CDR3 size: 14 residues. CDR1 is PRHDT, CDR2 FYEKMQ, per germline (reference sequence). Between the trimmed V and J ends, which lost 6 bases and 2 bases, there was a span of 13 bases.

The chain joins TRBV11-2 to TRBJ1-5; perhaps TRBD1 as D (5 bases). This CDR3 has 15 residues. Germline V gene lookup returns CDR1 SGHAT and CDR2 FQNNGV. Trimming pared 0 bases from V and 7 bases from J, leaving 13 bases between. The CDR3 reads CASSLERGIGQPQHF. The CDR3 region has the DNA TGTGCCAGCAGCTTAGAACGGGGGATTGGGCAGCCCCAGCATTTT.

The rearrangement joins TRBV29-1 to TRBJ1-2; no definite D call. In germline, CDR1 is SQVTM, CDR2 ANQGSEA. V lost 4 bases to trimming and J lost 3 bases, with 9 bases between them. This CDR3 is 12 amino acids long. CDR3 in amino acids: CSVGEEDYGYTF. The CDR3 nucleotides are TGCAGCGTTGGGGAGGAGGACTATGGCTACACCTTC.

The J gene is TRBJ2-7, the V gene TRBV6-1, with 8 bases lining up with TRBD1. Germline CDR1 is MNHNS and CDR2 is SASEGT. With 7 bases clipped from V and 4 bases from J, the junction kept 12 bases outside the gene matches. The CDR3 sequence is 15 residues long. The CDR3 reads CASNPSWTGSYEQYF. CDR3 bases: TGTGCCAGCAACCCCTCCTGGACAGGGTCATACGAGCAGTACTTC.

V usage is TRBV29-1 and J usage is TRBJ1-1; D is unresolved. This CDR3 is 13 amino acids long. The V end was cut by 4 bases, the J end by 0 bases, with 9 bases between. Looked up from germline, CDR1 is SQVTM and CDR2 is ANQGSEA. CDR3 in amino acids: CSVGNGVNTEAFF. The CDR3 DNA reads TGCAGCGTTGGGAACGGTGTGAACACTGAAGCTTTCTTT. The full variable domain, completed using reference TRBV29-1 and TRBJ1-1, is SAVISQKPSRDICQRGTSLTIQCQVDSQVTMMFWYRQQPGQSLTLIATANQGSEATYESGFVIDKFPISRPNLTFSTLTVSNMSPEDSSIYLCSVGNGVNTEAFFGQGTRLTVV.

This clone was counted between two and nine times. The chain joins TRBV4-1 to TRBJ1-6, with 9 bases matching TRBD1. The CDR3 is 17 residues long. V was pared by 2 bases and J by 1 base, with 3 bases of the junction left unmatched. Germline V gene lookup returns CDR1 MGHRA and CDR2 YSYEKL. This chain's CDR3 is CASSQLDRGSYNSPLHF. The CDR3 bases are TGCGCCAGCAGCCAACTGGACAGGGGTTCCTATAATTCACCCCTCCACTTT.

V and J are TRBV29-1 and TRBJ2-6; TRBD1 agrees at 11 bases. Trimming at V came to 7 bases and at J to 4 bases, leaving 6 bases not matched to a gene. Germline V lookup: CDR1 SQVTM, CDR2 ANQGSEA. CDR3 length: 15 amino acids. The DNA for the CDR3 is TGCAGCGGCGGGACAGGGGGGACGGGGGCCAACGTCCTGACTTTC. It translates to CSGGTGGTGANVLTF.

This chain connects TRBV18 to TRBJ1-1; no definite D call. CDR1 is KGHSH and CDR2 is LQKENI in the germline V gene. The CDR3 spans 13 residues. V lost 4 bases and J 3 bases, leaving 9 bases between the germline ends. The CDR3, as DNA: TGTGCCAGCTCACGTGAGGCTGACACTGAAGCTTTCTTT. Its translation is CASSREADTEAFF.

This clone showed up just a few times. This chain joins TRBV19 and TRBJ1-2, with a weak D call TRBD1 (5 bases). V gave up 0 bases and J gave up 4 bases, with 12 bases separating them. The CDR3 is 15 amino acids. Per germline, CDR1 LNHDA and CDR2 SQIVND (reference sequence). CDR3 nucleotides: TGTGCCAGTAGTATAGAGGCGGGGCGAGTCTATGGCTACACCTTC. This codes for CASSIEAGRVYGYTF.

This clone came up once. J is TRBJ2-7 and V is TRBV15, with 7 bases aligning to TRBD1. Germline trimming cut 1 base from V and 3 bases from J; bases unmatched to any gene: 3. This CDR3 has 14 amino acids. Germline CDR1 LNHNV, CDR2 YYDKDF (reference sequence). CDR3 in amino acids: CATSRGAGGYEQYF. The CDR3 nucleotides are TGTGCCACCAGCAGAGGAGCAGGGGGCTACGAGCAGTACTTC. Combining the CDR3 with reference TRBV15 and TRBJ2-7 gives the whole variable domain DAMVIQNPRYQVTQFGKPVTLSCSQTLNHNVMYWYQQKSSQAPKLLFHYYDKDFNNEADTPDNFQSRRPNTSFCFLDIRSPGLGDTAMYLCATSRGAGGYEQYFGPGTRLTVT.

This clone showed up just a few times. J is TRBJ1-5 and V is TRBV4-1; a possible D gene is TRBD1 (5 bases). The CDR3 has 15 residues. V shed 1 base and J shed 2 bases, with 9 bases lying between them. CDR1 is MGHRA and CDR2 is YSYEKL in the germline V gene. The CDR3: CASSQGMGGNQPQHF. The CDR3 DNA follows: TGCGCCAGCAGCCAAGGGATGGGGGGCAATCAGCCCCAGCATTTT.